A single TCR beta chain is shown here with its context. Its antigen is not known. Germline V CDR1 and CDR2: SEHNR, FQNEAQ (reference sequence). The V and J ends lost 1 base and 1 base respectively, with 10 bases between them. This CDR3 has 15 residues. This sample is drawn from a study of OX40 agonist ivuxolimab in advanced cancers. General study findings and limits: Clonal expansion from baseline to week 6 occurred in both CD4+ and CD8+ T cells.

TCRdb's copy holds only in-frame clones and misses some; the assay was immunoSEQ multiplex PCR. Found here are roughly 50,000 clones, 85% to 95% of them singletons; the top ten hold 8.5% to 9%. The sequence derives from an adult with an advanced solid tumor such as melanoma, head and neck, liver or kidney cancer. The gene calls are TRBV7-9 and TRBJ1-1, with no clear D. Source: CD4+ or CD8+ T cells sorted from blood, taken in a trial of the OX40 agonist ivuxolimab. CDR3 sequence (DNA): TGTGCCAGCAGCTTAGACGGGGTGGCGAACACTGAAGCTTTCTTT. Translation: CASSLDGVANTEAFF.